This TCR beta chain was captured in a study of human T cells and chemical hapten exposure. The wider study: Across samples, TCR yields varied, mostly owing to small differences in pooled library volumes. Notes on the study in general: Counts of TCRs above 1 in 1000 frequency stayed unchanged with DPC sensitization.

A remark on this clonotype: Its antigen is not known.

The study used a library that attached unique molecular identifiers to individual cDNA molecules. A single record per CDR3 protein comes from TCRdb applying MiXCR to the 5' RACE reads. This table has 130,000 or so distinct CDR3 sequences, roughly 4% appearing once. The CDR3 length is 17 residues. Germline V gene lookup returns CDR1 SNHLY and CDR2 FYNNEI. V lost 1 base and J 4 bases, leaving 19 bases between the germline ends. Unfractionated whole blood yielded total RNA. V gene TRBV2 combines with J gene TRBJ1-1; D possibly corresponds to TRBD1 (6 bases). The source is a female donor in good health. The CDR3 here is CASSEGGHQDLSTEAFF. The DNA of the CDR3 is TGTGCCAGCAGTGAAGGGGGGCACCAAGATTTGAGCACTGAAGCTTTCTTT.